One sample yielded the 17 T cell receptor beta chains listed below, sequenced in a study of technical replicates of blood from several donors. The data were produced by immunoSEQ multiplex PCR, yet TCRdb's version contains in-frame clones alone and is incomplete. There are roughly 60,000 clones in the sample; over 90% occur only once, and about 4.6% lies in the top ten. Sequenced input: PBMCs. All receptors come from a human donor in good health. Some clones in this sample may be carry-over from other donors' samples.

CDR3: CASRGGNSPLHF. CDR3 nucleotides: TGTGCCAGCAGGGGGGGAAATTCACCCCTCCACTTT. The rearrangement uses TRBV27 and TRBJ1-6; D is perhaps TRBD1 (5 bases). Germline loops: CDR1 MNHEY, CDR2 SMNVEV (reference sequence). The V end lost 6 bases, the J end lost 7 bases, and 7 bases lay between the germline ends. This CDR3 region has 12 residues.

The chain employs TRBV7-2 and TRBJ2-1, with D perhaps matching TRBD1 (6 bases). V was shortened by 4 bases and J by 4 bases, with 14 bases between the two germline ends. This CDR3 spans 15 amino acids. Germline-derived CDR1 and CDR2 are SGHTA and FQGNSA. CDR3 region: CASSSRTDRYNEQFF. CDR3 nucleotide sequence: TGTGCCAGCAGCTCTAGGACAGATAGATACAATGAGCAGTTCTTC. The variable domain in full, with the rest retrieved from reference TRBV7-2 and TRBJ2-1, is GAGVSQSPSNKVTEKGKDVELRCDPISGHTALYWYRQSLGQGLEFLIYFQGNSAPDKSGLPSDRFSAERTGGSVSTLTIQRTQQEDSAVYLCASSSRTDRYNEQFFGPGTRLTVL.

The CDR3 DNA reads TGTGCCAGCAGCCAAGGGACACAGTACAATGAGCAGTTCTTC. Translated: CASSQGTQYNEQFF. The chain links TRBV14 to TRBJ2-1; tentatively, D is TRBD1 (5 bases). Deletions cut 1 base from V and 4 bases from J, with 8 bases between. The CDR3 has 14 residues. Looked up from germline, CDR1 is SGHDN and CDR2 is FVKESK.

V is TRBV7-7 and J is TRBJ2-7; D gene unclear. CDR3 length equals 14 residues. CDR1 is SSHAT, CDR2 FNYEAQ, per germline (reference sequence). Between the trimmed V and J ends, which lost 0 bases and 5 bases, there was a span of 11 bases. The CDR3 here is CASSLALGNHEQYF. The CDR3 DNA is TGTGCCAGCAGCTTAGCGCTCGGTAACCACGAGCAGTACTTC.

This clone was picked up one time. The J gene is TRBJ2-7, the V gene TRBV15; 11 bases fit TRBD2. Looked up from germline, CDR1 is LNHNV and CDR2 is YYDKDF (reference sequence). With V trimmed by 0 bases and J by 4 bases, 2 bases remained unmatched. The CDR3 covers 15 residues. The CDR3 DNA reads as TGTGCCACCAGCAGAGAAGGGACTAGCGGATACGAGCAGTACTTC. Encoded protein: CATSREGTSGYEQYF.

V usage is TRBV7-2 and J usage is TRBJ1-5; 7 nucleotides align to TRBD1. After removal of 5 bases from V and 7 bases from J, the junction contained 5 bases not matched to a gene. The CDR3 is 13 amino acids. Germline values: CDR1 SGHTA, CDR2 FQGNSA. CDR3 in amino acids: CASSPQGRQPQHF. Written as DNA, the CDR3 is TGTGCCAGCAGCCCACAGGGGCGGCAGCCCCAGCATTTT.

The J gene is TRBJ2-7, the V gene TRBV4-3, with 10 bases matching TRBD2. Germline V gives CDR1 LGHNA, CDR2 YSLEER. This CDR3 region has 17 residues. V lost 5 bases, J lost 0 bases, and 10 bases stayed unmatched. The chain's CDR3 is CASSGSWRTSGSYEQYF. Here the CDR3 DNA reads TGCGCCAGCAGCGGAAGTTGGAGGACTAGCGGCTCCTACGAGCAGTACTTC.

This clone was recorded once. The chain links TRBV4-2 to TRBJ1-2; weak D call: TRBD1 (5 bases). CDR1 is LGHNA, CDR2 YNFKEQ, per germline. Trimming removed 4 bases from V and 2 bases from J, with 17 bases in between. The CDR3 runs to 16 residues. In DNA, the CDR3 is TGTGCCAGCAGCCCACCCGGGGTGGGGGGGAACTATGGCTACACCTTC. This codes for CASSPPGVGGNYGYTF.

The V and J genes are TRBV19 and TRBJ2-7; 15 nucleotides align to TRBD2. V lost 5 bases, J lost 4 bases, and 12 bases stayed unmatched. The CDR3 runs 18 residues. Germline assignment: CDR1 LNHDA and CDR2 SQIVND (reference sequence). As DNA, the CDR3 is TGTGCCAGTAGTCCGCGGACTAGCGGGAGGGATCTTAGGTACGAGCAGTACTTC. Translating it yields CASSPRTSGRDLRYEQYF.

The chain recombines TRBV30 with TRBJ2-6, with unresolved D. The length of the CDR3 is 16 residues. V lost 0 bases to trimming and J lost 0 bases, with 9 bases between them. The V gene's germline CDR1 is GTSNPN and CDR2 SVGIG (reference sequence). This CDR3 is CAWSVYGPSGANVLTF. CDR3 in DNA: TGTGCCTGGAGTGTATATGGGCCCTCTGGGGCCAACGTCCTGACTTTC.

The chain combines TRBV30 with TRBJ2-6; D might be TRBD1 (5 bases). The germline V and J ends were trimmed by 3 bases and 0 bases, with 6 bases remaining between them. CDR3 length: 14 residues. CDR1 and CDR2 from the germline V gene are GTSNPN and SVGIG (reference sequence). Here the CDR3 DNA reads TGTGCCTGGAGCCAGGGCTCTGGGGCCAACGTCCTGACTTTC. This codes for CAWSQGSGANVLTF.

For the CDR3, the DNA is TGTGCCAGCAGCTTAGGCGGGAGCGTTAACGAGCAGTACTTC. It translates to CASSLGGSVNEQYF. This chain connects TRBV11-3 to TRBJ2-7; 7 bases align to TRBD2. The germline V gene encodes CDR1 SGHNT and CDR2 YENEEA. This CDR3 spans 14 amino acids. The V gene end was trimmed by 1 base and the J gene end by 5 bases; junction bases not matched to a gene: 5. Full variable domain (remainder filled in from reference TRBV11-3 and TRBJ2-7): EAGVVQSPRYKIIEKKQPVAFWCNPISGHNTLYWYLQNLGQGPELLIRYENEEAVDDSQLPKDRFSAERLKGVDSTLKIQPAELGDSAVYLCASSLGGSVNEQYFGPGTRLTVT.

The chain has TRBV7-3 and TRBJ2-5, with D tentatively TRBD2 (6 bases). The CDR3 runs to 13 residues. The germline gives CDR1 SGHTA, CDR2 FQGTGA. Trimming cost V 5 bases and J 10 bases, with 17 bases left between them. The DNA of the CDR3 is TGTGCCAGCAGCCCGACAACTGGCGGGGTCCAGTACTTC. Its translation is CASSPTTGGVQYF.

The chain is built from TRBV7-3 and TRBJ2-1; 7 bases fit TRBD2. Germline CDR1 and CDR2: SGHTA and FQGTGA. The V gene end was trimmed by 5 bases and the J gene end by 6 bases; junction bases not matched to a gene: 4. CDR3 length: 13 amino acids. CDR3 sequence: CASSTGGFNEQFF. CDR3 nucleotide sequence: TGTGCCAGCAGCACCGGGGGGTTCAATGAGCAGTTCTTC. The full variable domain, completed using reference TRBV7-3 and TRBJ2-1, is GAGVSQTPSNKVTEKGKYVELRCDPISGHTALYWYRQSLGQGPEFLIYFQGTGAADDSGLPNDRFFAVRPEGSVSTLKIQRTERGDSAVYLCASSTGGFNEQFFGPGTRLTVL.

The J gene is TRBJ1-2, the V gene TRBV4-3, with 9 positions matching TRBD1. Germline values: CDR1 LGHNA, CDR2 YSLEER. The ends lost 1 base at V and 6 bases at J; junction bases unmatched: 9. The length of the CDR3 is 16 residues. The CDR3 DNA is TGCGCCAGCAGCCAAGGGACAGGGGCTGCAAGTAATGGCTACACCTTC. Translating it yields CASSQGTGAASNGYTF.

This clone was counted a single time. V usage is TRBV5-6 and J usage is TRBJ2-4, with D possibly TRBD1 on 6 matching bases. Trimming cost V 2 bases and J 7 bases, with 16 bases left between them. Germline CDR1 reads SGHDT; CDR2 reads YYEEEE. The CDR3 covers 15 residues. In DNA form, the CDR3 reads TGTGCCAGCAGCTTCCGGACCACAGGGTCCAACATTCAGTACTTC. The encoded protein is CASSFRTTGSNIQYF.

The chain is built from TRBV18 and TRBJ2-2; 9 bases are a match to TRBD1. The length of the CDR3 is 16 residues. Germline CDR1 KGHSH, CDR2 LQKENI. V dropped 0 bases and J dropped 2; count of bases not matched to a gene: 1. The CDR3 bases are TGTGCCAGCTCACCACCGGGACAGGGAAACACCGGGGAGCTGTTTTTT. Translated: CASSPPGQGNTGELFF.